This passage covers 10 T cell receptor beta chains from one sample sequenced in a study of blood T cells in healthy people across ages. A J-beta primer mix and a sample-barcoded 5' primer were used in a second PCR of about 7 to 12 cycles. One entry per CDR3 protein, called by TCRdb with MiXCR from the 5' RACE reads. The sample consists of about 730,000 distinct CDR3 sequences, about 42% of them appearing once. Sample: blood. The origin of the receptors is a woman aged 55-69 years in good health.

This rearrangement joins TRBV19 to TRBJ2-7; 8 positions match TRBD2. J gave up 2 bases and V 4 bases, and 13 bases lay outside the gene matches. This CDR3 has 17 residues. The V gene's germline CDR1 is LNHDA and CDR2 SQIVND (reference sequence). The CDR3 nucleotides are TGTGCCAGTAGTACCAACCGGGGGGGTACAGGAACCTACGAGCAGTACTTC. It is translated as CASSTNRGGTGTYEQYF.

V usage is TRBV28 and J usage is TRBJ2-7; the match to TRBD2 covers 8 bases. The CDR3 is 14 amino acids. The V gene's germline CDR1 is MDHEN and CDR2 SYDVKM. The ends lost 11 bases at V and 7 bases at J; junction bases unmatched: 16. The CDR3 spells CAAGGLGGSYEQYF. Here the CDR3 DNA reads TGTGCCGCCGGGGGACTAGGCGGGAGCTATGAGCAGTACTTC.

This clonotype was picked up a small number of times. The V gene is TRBV6-5, the J gene TRBJ2-5; TRBD2 agrees at 7 bases. The V gene end was trimmed by 6 bases and the J gene end by 1 base; junction bases not matched to a gene: 8. CDR3 size: 15 residues. CDR1 is MNHEY, CDR2 SVGAGI, per germline. CDR3 residues: CASSRAGFGQETQYF. CDR3 sequence (DNA): TGTGCCAGCAGCCGAGCGGGGTTCGGCCAAGAGACCCAGTACTTC.

There are many counts of this clonotype. The CDR3 coding sequence is TGCAGCGTTGGAGCAGATACGCAGTATTTT. Its protein is CSVGADTQYF. The chain links TRBV29-1 to TRBJ2-3; D is unresolved. V was shortened by 4 bases and J by 4 bases, with 3 bases between the two germline ends. The CDR3 length is 10 residues. Germline CDR1 is SQVTM and CDR2 is ANQGSEA.

This clonotype came up a few times. The chain has TRBV5-1 and TRBJ1-2; D call uncertain. Trimming pared 0 bases from V and 4 bases from J, leaving 16 bases between. The germline CDR1 and CDR2 sequences are SGHRS and YFSETQ. This CDR3 has 16 amino acids. The CDR3 is CASSLEPGGNLYGYTF. The CDR3 DNA is TGCGCCAGCAGCTTGGAACCCGGAGGGAACCTCTATGGCTACACCTTC.

This clonotype was recorded a few times. The V call is TRBV28, the J call TRBJ2-5; 9 bases agree with TRBD1. Trimming cost V 5 bases and J 2 bases; bases outside gene matches: 9. Germline assignment: CDR1 MDHEN and CDR2 SYDVKM. This CDR3 region has 16 residues. The CDR3 region has the DNA TGTGCCAGCAGTCCATCAGGGACAGGGTGGCAAGAGACCCAGTACTTC. Translation: CASSPSGTGWQETQYF.

Comment on this clonotype: This may come from a read error, since a much larger clone is one base off. V and J are TRBV7-2 and TRBJ2-1, with D perhaps matching TRBD2 (6 bases). The V end was cut by 3 bases, the J end by 8 bases, with 20 bases between. In germline, CDR1 is SGHTA, CDR2 FQGNSA. This CDR3 spans 16 amino acids. The CDR3 DNA reads as TGTGCCAGCAGCTTTCTCGGGACTGATGTCGCGTATGAGCAGTTCTTC. Amino acids: CASSFLGTDVAYEQFF.

This rearrangement joins TRBV20-1 to TRBJ1-1; 7 positions agree with TRBD1. The junction had 12 bases not matched to a gene; V was cut back by 3 bases and J by 8 bases. Germline-derived CDR1 and CDR2 are DFQATT and SNEGSKA (reference sequence). There are 14 residues in the CDR3. The CDR3 region has the DNA TGCAGTGCTAGGGGAGGGGGCCCAACAACCGAAGCTTTCTTT. Its protein product is CSARGGGPTTEAFF.

This rearrangement joins TRBV6-4 to TRBJ2-3; D might be TRBD1 (5 bases). Germline V CDR1 and CDR2: MRHNA, SNTAGT. V was trimmed by 8 bases and J by 6 bases, leaving 18 bases between them. CDR3 length: 14 amino acids. CDR3 region: CASRLDSFEDTQYF. CDR3 bases: TGTGCCAGCCGACTCGACAGTTTTGAGGATACGCAGTATTTT.

The chain couples TRBV4-3 to TRBJ2-5; D remains unclear. The J call may be faulty, since TRBJ2-7 better matches the DNA end. The CDR3 runs 12 residues. CDR1 and CDR2 from the germline V gene are LGHNA and YSLEER. CDR3 coding DNA: TGCGCCAGCAGCCAAGACGGCCACGAGCAGTACTTC. Translating it yields CASSQDGHEQYF.